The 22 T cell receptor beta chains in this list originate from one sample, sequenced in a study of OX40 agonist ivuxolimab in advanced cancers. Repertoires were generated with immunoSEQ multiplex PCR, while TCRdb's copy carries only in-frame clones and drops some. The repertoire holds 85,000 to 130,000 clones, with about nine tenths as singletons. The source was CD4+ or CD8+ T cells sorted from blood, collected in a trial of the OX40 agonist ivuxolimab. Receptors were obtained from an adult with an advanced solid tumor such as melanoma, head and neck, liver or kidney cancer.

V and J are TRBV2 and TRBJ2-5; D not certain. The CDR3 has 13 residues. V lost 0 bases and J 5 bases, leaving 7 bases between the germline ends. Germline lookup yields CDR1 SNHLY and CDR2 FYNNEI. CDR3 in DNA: TGTGCCAGCAGTGAAGCAAAGGGTGAGACCCAGTACTTC. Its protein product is CASSEAKGETQYF.

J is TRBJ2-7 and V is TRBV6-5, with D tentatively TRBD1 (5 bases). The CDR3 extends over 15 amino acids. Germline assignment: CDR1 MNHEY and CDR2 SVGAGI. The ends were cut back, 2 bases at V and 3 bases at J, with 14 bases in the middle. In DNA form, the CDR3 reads TGTGCCAGCAGTTACACAGGCCCTCTCGACTACGAGCAGTACTTC. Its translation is CASSYTGPLDYEQYF.

The CDR3 reads CAIRSGQGGGLNEQFF. The DNA for the CDR3 is TGTGCCATCAGATCAGGACAGGGGGGCGGTTTGAATGAGCAGTTCTTC. V gene TRBV10-3 combines with J gene TRBJ2-1, with 10 bases lining up with TRBD1. Germline CDR1 is ENHRY and CDR2 is SYGVKD. The trim removed 6 bases at V and 7 bases at J, leaving 12 bases unmatched. The CDR3 sequence is 16 residues long.

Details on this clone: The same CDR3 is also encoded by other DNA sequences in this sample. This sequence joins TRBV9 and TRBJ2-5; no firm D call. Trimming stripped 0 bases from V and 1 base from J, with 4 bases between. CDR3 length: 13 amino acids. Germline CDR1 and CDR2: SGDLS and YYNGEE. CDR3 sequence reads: CASSVALQETQYF. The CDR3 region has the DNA TGTGCCAGCAGCGTAGCTCTCCAAGAGACCCAGTACTTC.

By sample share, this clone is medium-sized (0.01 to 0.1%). The CDR3: CASSAAGTGGFEQYF. DNA for the CDR3: TGTGCCAGTAGTGCCGCCGGGACAGGGGGTTTCGAGCAGTACTTC. This sequence joins TRBV19 and TRBJ2-7; TRBD1 aligns across 11 bases. V was clipped by 5 bases and J by 6 bases; unmatched bases: 9. Germline V CDR1 and CDR2: LNHDA, SQIVND (reference sequence). The CDR3 length is 15 residues.

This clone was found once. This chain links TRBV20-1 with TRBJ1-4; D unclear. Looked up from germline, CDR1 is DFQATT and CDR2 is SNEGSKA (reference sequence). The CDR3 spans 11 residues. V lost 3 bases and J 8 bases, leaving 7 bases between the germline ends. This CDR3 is CSASTREKLFF. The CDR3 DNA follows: TGCAGTGCTAGTACGAGAGAAAAACTGTTTTTT.

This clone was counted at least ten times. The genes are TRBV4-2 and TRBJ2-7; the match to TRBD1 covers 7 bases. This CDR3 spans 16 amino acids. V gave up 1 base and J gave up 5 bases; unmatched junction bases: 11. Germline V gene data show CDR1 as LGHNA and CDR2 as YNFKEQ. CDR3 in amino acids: CASSQGAGQVLHEQYF. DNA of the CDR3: TGTGCCAGCAGCCAAGGAGCCGGACAGGTGTTACACGAGCAGTACTTC.

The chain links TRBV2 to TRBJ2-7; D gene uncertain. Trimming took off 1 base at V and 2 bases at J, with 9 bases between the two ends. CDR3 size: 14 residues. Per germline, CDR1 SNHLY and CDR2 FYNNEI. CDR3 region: CASSEVRLPYEQYF. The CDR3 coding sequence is TGTGCCAGCAGTGAAGTTCGCCTACCCTACGAGCAGTACTTC.

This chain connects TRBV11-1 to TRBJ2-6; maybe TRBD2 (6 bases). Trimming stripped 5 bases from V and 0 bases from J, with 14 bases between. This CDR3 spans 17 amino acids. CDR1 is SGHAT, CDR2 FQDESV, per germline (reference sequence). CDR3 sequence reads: CASSVLRRGSGANVLTF. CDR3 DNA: TGTGCCAGCAGCGTCCTTCGGAGGGGCTCTGGGGCCAACGTCCTGACTTTC.

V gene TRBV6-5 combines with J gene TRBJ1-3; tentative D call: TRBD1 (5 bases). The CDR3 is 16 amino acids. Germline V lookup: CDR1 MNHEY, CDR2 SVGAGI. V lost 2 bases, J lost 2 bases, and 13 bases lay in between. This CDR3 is CASSYDSPRAGNTIYF. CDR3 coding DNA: TGTGCCAGCAGTTACGACAGCCCTCGCGCTGGAAACACCATATATTTT.

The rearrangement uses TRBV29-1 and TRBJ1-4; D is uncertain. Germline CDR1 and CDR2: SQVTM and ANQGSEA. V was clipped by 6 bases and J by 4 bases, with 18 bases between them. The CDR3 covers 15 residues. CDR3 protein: CSVHTPGGGNEKLFF. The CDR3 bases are TGCAGCGTCCACACCCCGGGTGGCGGTAATGAAAAACTGTTTTTT.

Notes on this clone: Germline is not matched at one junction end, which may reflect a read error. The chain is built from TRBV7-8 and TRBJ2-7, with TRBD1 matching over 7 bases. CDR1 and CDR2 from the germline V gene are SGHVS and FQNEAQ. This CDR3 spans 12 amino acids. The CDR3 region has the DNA TGTGCCAGCAGCTTAGAGATAGGGGGCTTGGACTTC. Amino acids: CASSLEIGGLDF.

The CDR3 bases are TGCGCCAGCAGCCAAGGTTTGGGACTCCTGAGGGAGCAGTACTTC. Protein: CASSQGLGLLREQYF. The genes are TRBV4-3 and TRBJ2-7; D might be TRBD2 (6 bases). V was cut by 1 base and J by 7 bases, with 17 bases left in between. CDR3 length equals 15 residues. The germline V gene has CDR1 LGHNA and CDR2 YSLEER.

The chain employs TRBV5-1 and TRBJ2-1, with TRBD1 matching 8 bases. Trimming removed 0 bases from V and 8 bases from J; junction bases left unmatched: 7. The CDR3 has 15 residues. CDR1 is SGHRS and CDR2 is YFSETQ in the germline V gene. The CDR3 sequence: CASSLAGAGGDEQFF. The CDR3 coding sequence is TGCGCCAGCAGCTTGGCCGGGGCAGGGGGCGATGAGCAGTTCTTC.

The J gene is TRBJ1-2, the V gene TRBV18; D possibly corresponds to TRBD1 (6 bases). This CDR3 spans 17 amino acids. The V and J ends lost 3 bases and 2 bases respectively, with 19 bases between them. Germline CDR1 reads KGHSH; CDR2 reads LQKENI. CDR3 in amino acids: CASSPTGGRSANYGYTF. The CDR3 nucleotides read TGTGCCAGCTCACCCACCGGGGGGCGAAGCGCAAACTATGGCTACACCTTC.

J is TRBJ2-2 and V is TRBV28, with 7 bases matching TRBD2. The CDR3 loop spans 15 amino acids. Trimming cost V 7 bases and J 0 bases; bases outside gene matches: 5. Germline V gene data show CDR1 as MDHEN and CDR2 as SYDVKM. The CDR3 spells CASKRAGSNTGELFF. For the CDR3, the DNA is TGTGCCAGCAAGAGAGCGGGATCGAACACCGGGGAGCTGTTTTTT. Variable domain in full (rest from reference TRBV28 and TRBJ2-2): DVKVTQSSRYLVKRTGEKVFLECVQDMDHENMFWYRQDPGLGLRLIYFSYDVKMKEKGDIPEGYSVSREKKERFSLILESASTNQTSMYLCASKRAGSNTGELFFGEGSRLTVL.

CDR3 in amino acids: CASSRRGYGANVLTF. The CDR3 DNA follows: TGTGCCAGCAGCAGACGGGGCTATGGGGCCAACGTCCTGACTTTC. This sequence joins TRBV28 and TRBJ2-6; D may match TRBD1 or TRBD2 (5 bases each). This CDR3 is built from 15 residues. The V and J ends lost 6 bases and 3 bases respectively, with 12 bases between them. CDR1 MDHEN and CDR2 SYDVKM come from the germline V gene.

CDR3 sequence: CARSLPLDSTDTQYF. In DNA, the CDR3 is TGTGCCAGAAGCTTACCCCTGGACAGCACAGATACGCAGTATTTT. The chain has TRBV5-3 and TRBJ2-3; no firm D call. TRBV5-3 qualifies as an ORF whose function is uncertain. The V end lost 2 bases, the J end lost 0 bases, and 10 bases lay between the germline ends. The CDR3 sequence is 15 residues long.

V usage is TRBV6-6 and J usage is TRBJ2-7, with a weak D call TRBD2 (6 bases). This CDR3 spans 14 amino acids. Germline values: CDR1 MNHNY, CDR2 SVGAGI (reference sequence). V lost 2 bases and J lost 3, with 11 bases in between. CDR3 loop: CASSYVSGNYEQYF. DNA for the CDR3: TGTGCCAGCAGTTACGTTAGCGGAAACTACGAGCAGTACTTC.

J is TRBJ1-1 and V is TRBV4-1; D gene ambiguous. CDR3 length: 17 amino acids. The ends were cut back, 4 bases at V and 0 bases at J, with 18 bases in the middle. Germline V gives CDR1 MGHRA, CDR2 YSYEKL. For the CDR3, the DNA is TGCGCCAGCAGCCGCCAAACCGGAGGACCGCTGAACACTGAAGCTTTCTTT. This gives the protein CASSRQTGGPLNTEAFF.

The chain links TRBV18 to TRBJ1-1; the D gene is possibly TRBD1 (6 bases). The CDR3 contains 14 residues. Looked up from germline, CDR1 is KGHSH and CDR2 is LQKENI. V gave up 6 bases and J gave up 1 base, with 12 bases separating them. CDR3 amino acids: CASSRGQQNTEAFF. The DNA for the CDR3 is TGTGCCAGCTCGCGTGGACAGCAGAACACTGAAGCTTTCTTT.

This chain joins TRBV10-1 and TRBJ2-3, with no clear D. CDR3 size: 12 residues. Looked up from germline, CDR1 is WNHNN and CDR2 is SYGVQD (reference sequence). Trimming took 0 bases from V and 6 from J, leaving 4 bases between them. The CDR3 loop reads CASSESADTQYF. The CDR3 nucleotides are TGCGCCAGCAGTGAGTCGGCCGATACGCAGTATTTT.